The rows below give T cell receptor beta chains drawn from one sample of a study of blood T cell repertoires in COVID-19. The data were produced by immunoSEQ multiplex PCR, yet TCRdb's version contains in-frame clones alone and is incomplete. Of 250,000 or so clones detected, approximately 86% appear once; the ten largest clones hold 5.5% to 8%. The sample comprised peripheral blood. The source of these receptors is a woman aged 55 to 70 with active or convalescent COVID-19. CDR3s include the opening cysteine and the closing phenylalanine or tryptophan. A D gene is named only where the DNA matches it firmly. A row's size may be missing; if present it is once, few, many or a size class.

V gene,J gene,D gene,clone size,CDR3 protein,CDR3 DNA
TRBV11-2,TRBJ2-5,NA,few,CASSPHPGYQETQYF,TGTGCCAGCAGCCCTCATCCGGGGTACCAAGAGACCCAGTACTTC
TRBV2,TRBJ1-2,TRBD1,NA,CASSEGGQRSYGYTF,TGTGCCAGCAGTGAAGGGGGACAGCGGTCCTATGGCTACACCTTC
TRBV29-1,TRBJ1-1,NA,NA,CSVSKDSLITEAFF,TGCAGCGTTTCTAAGGACAGCCTGATTACTGAAGCTTTCTTT
TRBV12-3/TRBV12-4,TRBJ2-7,NA,NA,CASGGTLGVEYF,TGTGCCAGCGGGGGGACCCTAGGGGTGGAGTACTTC
TRBV15,TRBJ2-3,TRBD2,NA,CATSRDAGEVYTQYF,TGTGCCACCAGCAGAGATGCGGGAGAAGTATATACGCAGTATTTT
TRBV2,TRBJ2-7,TRBD1,NA,CASSEPGQGSYEQYF,TGTGCCAGCAGTGAGCCGGGACAGGGCTCCTACGAGCAGTACTTC
TRBV15,TRBJ2-1,TRBD2,NA,CATSIGTSGVSYNEQFF,TGTGCCACCAGCATCGGAACTAGCGGGGTTTCCTACAATGAGCAGTTCTTC
TRBV12-5,TRBJ2-7,TRBD2,NA,CASGLAPSGRADYEQYF,TGTGCTAGTGGTTTGGCGCCTAGCGGGAGGGCCGACTACGAGCAGTACTTC
TRBV13,TRBJ2-5,TRBD2,NA,CASSLAGGGETQYF,TGTGCCAGCAGCTTGGCGGGAGGGGGAGAGACCCAGTACTTC
TRBV19,TRBJ1-5,NA,NA,CASSPPSNQPQHF,TGTGCCAGTAGTCCTCCGAGCAATCAGCCCCAGCATTTT
TRBV5-1,TRBJ1-1,NA,NA,CASSLQGESTEAFF,TGCGCCAGCAGCTTACAGGGTGAAAGCACTGAAGCTTTCTTT
TRBV11-2,TRBJ2-1,NA,few,CASSYSSEQFF,TGTGCCAGCAGCTATAGTAGTGAGCAGTTCTTC
TRBV6-6,TRBJ2-5,NA,NA,CASSPTRERSYQETQYF,TGTGCCAGCAGTCCGACAAGGGAGCGTTCGTACCAAGAGACCCAGTACTTC
TRBV5-5,TRBJ2-6,TRBD1,NA,CASSKDRGISGANVLTF,TGTGCCAGCAGCAAAGACAGGGGGATCTCTGGGGCCAACGTCCTGACTTTC
TRBV7-7,TRBJ2-5,NA,once,CASSSIATAQTQYF,TGTGCTAGCAGCTCTATCGCTACCGCCCAGACCCAGTACTTC
TRBV12-5,TRBJ2-7,TRBD2,NA,CASGTSGRSSYEQYF,TGTGCTAGTGGAACTAGCGGGAGGAGCTCCTACGAGCAGTACTTC
TRBV11-3,TRBJ2-7,NA,NA,CASSRTGYEQYF,TGTGCCAGCAGTCGTACAGGATACGAGCAGTACTTC
TRBV7-6,TRBJ1-5,TRBD1,NA,CASSLGQGSNQPQHF,TGTGCCAGCAGCCTGGGACAGGGAAGCAATCAGCCCCAGCATTTT
TRBV5-6,TRBJ2-7,TRBD2,NA,CASSLAGGNSYEQYF,TGTGCCAGCAGCTTAGCGGGAGGCAACTCCTACGAGCAGTACTTC
TRBV6-5,TRBJ2-7,TRBD2,once,CASRPSGTYEQYF,TGTGCCAGCAGGCCTAGCGGAACCTACGAGCAGTACTTC
TRBV11-3,TRBJ2-5,NA,few,CASSPRSSEQETQYF,TGTGCCAGCAGCCCCAGGTCTAGCGAGCAAGAGACCCAGTACTTC
TRBV5-4,TRBJ1-2,NA,NA,CASSHFRGGAVYGYTF,TGTGCCAGCAGCCACTTTCGTGGGGGGGCTGTCTATGGCTACACCTTC
TRBV5-1,TRBJ2-2,NA,NA,CASSLGPSSTNTGELFF,TGCGCCAGCAGCTTGGGTCCTAGCAGTACGAACACCGGGGAGCTGTTTTTT
TRBV11-2,TRBJ1-1,NA,NA,CASSSGPQGSRAFF,TGTGCCAGCAGCTCGGGACCGCAGGGGAGTAGAGCTTTCTTT
TRBV6-6,TRBJ1-1,TRBD1,NA,CASSYSTGAGTEAFF,TGTGCCAGCAGTTACTCGACAGGGGCGGGGACTGAAGCTTTCTTT
TRBV11-2,TRBJ1-2,TRBD1,NA,CASSLGQGTNYGYTF,TGTGCCAGCAGCTTGGGACAGGGGACTAACTATGGCTACACCTTC
TRBV7-8,TRBJ2-3,TRBD2,NA,CASSQRSSGAYTDTQYF,TGTGCCAGCAGCCAACGATCTAGCGGGGCCTACACAGATACGCAGTATTTT
TRBV5-1,TRBJ1-1,NA,NA,CASSLGQGRTEAFF,TGCGCCAGCAGCTTAGGCCAGGGGCGCACTGAAGCTTTCTTT